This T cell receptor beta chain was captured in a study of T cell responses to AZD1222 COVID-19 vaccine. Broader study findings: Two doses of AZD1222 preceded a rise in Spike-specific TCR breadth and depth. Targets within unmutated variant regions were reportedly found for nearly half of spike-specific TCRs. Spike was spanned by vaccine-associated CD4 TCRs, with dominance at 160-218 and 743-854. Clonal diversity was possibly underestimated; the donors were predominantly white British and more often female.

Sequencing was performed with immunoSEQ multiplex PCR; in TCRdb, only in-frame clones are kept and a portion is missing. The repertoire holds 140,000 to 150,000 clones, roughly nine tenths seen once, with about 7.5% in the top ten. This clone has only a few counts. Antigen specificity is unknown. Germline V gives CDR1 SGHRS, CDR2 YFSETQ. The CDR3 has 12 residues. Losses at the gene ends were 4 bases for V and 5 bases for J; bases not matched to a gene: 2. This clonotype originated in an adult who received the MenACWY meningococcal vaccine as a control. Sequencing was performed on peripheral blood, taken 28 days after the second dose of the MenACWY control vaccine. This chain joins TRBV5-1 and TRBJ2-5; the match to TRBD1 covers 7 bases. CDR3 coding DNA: TGCGCCAGCAGCAGGGGGCGTGAGACCCAGTACTTC. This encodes CASSRGRETQYF.